This entry lists 27 T cell receptor beta chains sequenced from one sample in a study of cytomegalovirus exposure and HLA in healthy donors. The study ran its PCR with 60 Vbeta and 13 Jbeta primers. Assay used: immunoSEQ multiplex PCR; TCRdb lists only in-frame clones, some missing. The sample shows tens of thousands of clones, more than 80% of them seen only once. Sequencing was performed on PBMCs. The receptor source for this set is a woman in her forties in good health and CMV-seronegative.

The chain links TRBV27 to TRBJ1-2; TRBD1 aligns across 7 bases. CDR3 length: 14 amino acids. The trim removed 6 bases at V and 3 bases at J, leaving 7 bases unmatched. CDR1 and CDR2 (germline): MNHEY, SMNVEV (reference sequence). In nucleotides, the CDR3 is TGTGCCAGCAGAGCTGTACAGGGGTACTATGGCTACACCTTC. It specifies CASRAVQGYYGYTF.

The chain joins TRBV5-1 to TRBJ2-5, with D tentatively TRBD2 (5 bases). The V end lost 4 bases, the J end lost 0 bases, and 10 bases lay between the germline ends. This CDR3 region has 14 residues. CDR1 and CDR2 (germline): SGHRS, YFSETQ. CDR3 in amino acids: CASSPNSDQETQYF. CDR3 nucleotide sequence: TGCGCCAGCAGCCCCAATAGCGACCAAGAGACCCAGTACTTC.

This rearrangement joins TRBV4-1 to TRBJ2-3; 9 nucleotides match TRBD2. V was clipped by 0 bases and J by 6 bases; unmatched bases: 4. CDR3 length: 15 residues. From germline, CDR1 is MGHRA and CDR2 YSYEKL. CDR3 protein: CASSQEGRGGDTQYF. The CDR3 DNA sequence: TGCGCCAGCAGCCAAGAGGGGCGGGGGGGGGATACGCAGTATTTT.

V and J are TRBV6-1 and TRBJ1-4; a possible D gene is TRBD1 (5 bases). V was shortened by 7 bases and J by 8 bases, with 17 bases between the two germline ends. CDR1 and CDR2 from the germline V gene are MNHNS and SASEGT. The CDR3 sequence is 14 residues long. The CDR3 DNA sequence: TGTGCCAGCAACCTGACAGAGCAAGAGGAAAAACTGTTTTTT. Residues: CASNLTEQEEKLFF.

The V call is TRBV12-5, the J call TRBJ2-6, with 7 bases matching TRBD1. CDR1 is LGHNT and CDR2 is FRNRAP in the germline V gene. This CDR3 contains 15 residues. V lost 4 bases to trimming and J lost 2 bases; unmatched junction nucleotides: 2. This chain's CDR3 is CASGSGQPGANVLTF. CDR3 in DNA: TGTGCTAGTGGTTCGGGACAGCCTGGGGCCAACGTCCTGACTTTC.

The rearrangement joins TRBV28 to TRBJ1-3; D is unclear. The ends were cut back, 2 bases at V and 5 bases at J, with 22 bases in the middle. Germline values: CDR1 MDHEN, CDR2 SYDVKM. This CDR3 is 18 amino acids long. CDR3 in amino acids: CASSLPLIPGGPRNTIYF. The CDR3 DNA sequence: TGTGCCAGCAGTTTACCTCTGATTCCGGGAGGCCCTCGAAACACCATATATTTT.

The chain recombines TRBV4-2 with TRBJ2-3, with D perhaps TRBD2 (6 bases). The CDR3 is 16 amino acids. Germline lookup yields CDR1 LGHNA and CDR2 YNFKEQ. Trimming stripped 2 bases from V and 2 bases from J, with 14 bases between. The CDR3 region is CASSQTNGGITDTQYF. DNA of the CDR3: TGTGCCAGCAGCCAAACTAACGGGGGTATCACAGATACGCAGTATTTT.

The rearrangement joins TRBV19 to TRBJ1-5; TRBD1 is a possible D gene (5 bases). V was cut by 3 bases and J by 7 bases, with 10 bases left in between. There are 13 residues in the CDR3. Germline-derived CDR1 and CDR2 are LNHDA and SQIVND (reference sequence). The DNA of the CDR3 is TGTGCCAGTAGTATGGAAGGGGCCCAGCCCCAGCATTTT. Its protein is CASSMEGAQPQHF.

This chain connects TRBV7-2 to TRBJ1-2; TRBD1 matches 7 bases. This CDR3 has 13 amino acids. Germline V gene sequence: CDR1 SGHTA, CDR2 FQGNSA. J gave up 6 bases and V 5 bases, and 6 bases lay outside the gene matches. The DNA of the CDR3 is TGTGCCAGCAGCCAGGGGGGTGGGAATGGCTACACCTTC. It translates to CASSQGGGNGYTF. Full variable domain (remainder filled in from reference TRBV7-2 and TRBJ1-2): GAGVSQSPSNKVTEKGKDVELRCDPISGHTALYWYRQSLGQGLEFLIYFQGNSAPDKSGLPSDRFSAERTGGSVSTLTIQRTQQEDSAVYLCASSQGGGNGYTFGSGTRLTVV.

The rearrangement links TRBV5-1 to TRBJ2-3, with TRBD2 identical over 8 bases. The germline CDR1 and CDR2 sequences are SGHRS and YFSETQ. The CDR3 contains 17 residues. V dropped 0 bases and J dropped 0; count of bases not matched to a gene: 6. The CDR3 sequence: CASSLAAAGDSTDTQYF. The CDR3 nucleotides are TGCGCCAGCAGCTTGGCAGCAGCGGGGGACAGCACAGATACGCAGTATTTT.

This sequence joins TRBV5-1 and TRBJ1-6, with TRBD1 matching 7 bases. Germline-derived CDR1 and CDR2 are SGHRS and YFSETQ. V was clipped by 5 bases and J by 4 bases; unmatched bases: 3. The CDR3 contains 14 residues. The CDR3 DNA reads as TGCGCCAGCAGGGGACAGACTTATAATTCACCCCTCCACTTT. It encodes CASRGQTYNSPLHF.

The V and J genes are TRBV28 and TRBJ1-2, with D unresolved. Trimming pared 4 bases from V and 4 bases from J, leaving 13 bases between. This CDR3 has 14 amino acids. Looked up from germline, CDR1 is MDHEN and CDR2 is SYDVKM. The DNA for the CDR3 is TGTGCCAGCAGTTCCAGGACTGAGCCCTATGGCTACACCTTC. Translating it yields CASSSRTEPYGYTF.

CDR3 sequence reads: CASSSGTGQSNEKLFF. DNA for the CDR3: TGTGCCAGCAGCTCAGGAACGGGACAAAGTAATGAAAAACTGTTTTTT. The chain uses TRBV7-2 and TRBJ1-4; a possible D gene is TRBD1 (6 bases). CDR1 SGHTA and CDR2 FQGNSA come from the germline V gene. Trimming stripped 4 bases from V and 4 bases from J, with 16 bases between. The CDR3 extends over 16 amino acids.

V gene TRBV6-5 combines with J gene TRBJ2-3; 7 bases line up with TRBD2. Per germline, CDR1 MNHEY and CDR2 SVGAGI. With 5 bases clipped from V and 7 bases from J, the junction kept 9 bases outside the gene matches. The CDR3 is 14 residues long. In DNA, the CDR3 is TGTGCCAGCAGTCTCGGGGGACTATTGAATACGCAGTATTTT. Translation gives CASSLGGLLNTQYF.

The chain has TRBV7-9 and TRBJ1-2; 8 bases fit TRBD1. Trimming took 1 base from V and 3 from J; bases not matched to a gene: 4. The germline CDR1 and CDR2 sequences are SEHNR and FQNEAQ (reference sequence). There are 15 residues in the CDR3. CDR3 protein: CASSLGTGTDYGYTF. The CDR3 nucleotides are TGTGCCAGCAGCTTAGGGACAGGGACCGACTATGGCTACACCTTC.

V and J are TRBV28 and TRBJ2-1; 9 bases are a match to TRBD2. Germline CDR1 is MDHEN and CDR2 is SYDVKM. J gave up 7 bases and V 2 bases, and 6 bases lay outside the gene matches. The CDR3 totals 15 residues. In DNA form, the CDR3 reads TGTGCCAGCAGTTTAGCGGGGGGGCAGTTGAATGAGCAGTTCTTC. It yields the protein CASSLAGGQLNEQFF. Full variable domain (rest looked up from reference TRBV28 and TRBJ2-1): DVKVTQSSRYLVKRTGEKVFLECVQDMDHENMFWYRQDPGLGLRLIYFSYDVKMKEKGDIPEGYSVSREKKERFSLILESASTNQTSMYLCASSLAGGQLNEQFFGPGTRLTVL.

The CDR3 DNA reads TGTGCCAGCAGCTCGGTGGACAGGTCCTACGGGGGAGAGACCCAGTACTTC. This encodes CASSSVDRSYGGETQYF. V is TRBV5-6 and J is TRBJ2-5, with D possibly TRBD1 on 7 matching bases. V lost 3 bases, J lost 4 bases, and 22 bases lay in between. CDR1 and CDR2 (germline): SGHDT, YYEEEE. The CDR3 runs 17 residues.

This chain connects TRBV7-9 to TRBJ2-6; D is unresolved. Germline CDR1 is SEHNR and CDR2 is FQNEAQ (reference sequence). Between the trimmed V and J ends, which lost 0 bases and 0 bases, there was a span of 9 bases. The CDR3 runs to 17 residues. The chain's CDR3 is CASSLALQTSGANVLTF. DNA for the CDR3: TGTGCCAGCAGCTTAGCTCTACAGACCTCTGGGGCCAACGTCCTGACTTTC.

J is TRBJ1-1 and V is TRBV6-1; 9 bases map to TRBD1. V lost 9 bases and J lost 5; bases outside the gene matches: 7. This CDR3 contains 13 residues. Germline V gene sequence: CDR1 MNHNS, CDR2 SASEGT. CDR3 DNA sequence: TGTGCCAGTCACCTACAGGGGGCGACTGAAGCTTTCTTT. This sequence encodes CASHLQGATEAFF.

V and J are TRBV13 and TRBJ1-5, with D perhaps TRBD1 (6 bases). Germline V gene lookup returns CDR1 PRHDT and CDR2 FYEKMQ (reference sequence). The V and J ends lost 5 bases and 4 bases respectively, with 12 bases between them. The CDR3 has 14 amino acids. The CDR3 bases are TGTGCCAGCAGCCTCGCAGGGGATAATCAGCCCCAGCATTTT. As protein: CASSLAGDNQPQHF.

This clone was seen a few times. The chain joins TRBV5-5 to TRBJ1-2, with TRBD1 as a possible D gene (6 bases). Germline lookup yields CDR1 SGHKS and CDR2 YYEKEE (reference sequence). The CDR3 extends over 16 amino acids. Trimming cost V 4 bases and J 3 bases, with 19 bases left between them. For the CDR3, the DNA is TGTGCCAGCAGCCGGGGGGGGACACGAGGGGACTATGGCTACACCTTC. It specifies CASSRGGTRGDYGYTF.

The rearrangement uses TRBV5-6 and TRBJ2-7, with TRBD1 identical over 9 bases. This CDR3 region has 13 residues. J lost 11 bases, V lost 1 base, and 7 bases had no gene match. Germline CDR1 and CDR2: SGHDT and YYEEEE. CDR3 coding DNA: TGTGCCAGCAGCTTGCCCGGGACAGGGCGGGAGTACGTC. Residues: CASSLPGTGREYV.

The V and J genes are TRBV2 and TRBJ2-1; D perhaps matches TRBD1 (6 bases). CDR1 and CDR2 from the germline V gene are SNHLY and FYNNEI. The CDR3 runs to 15 residues. With 1 base removed from V and 5 bases from J, the gap between germline ends came to 12 bases. The CDR3: CASSEDRGGNNEQFF. The DNA of the CDR3 is TGTGCCAGCAGTGAAGACCGAGGGGGAAACAATGAGCAGTTCTTC.

The chain employs TRBV11-3 and TRBJ2-1; TRBD2 agrees at 9 bases. In germline, CDR1 is SGHNT, CDR2 YENEEA. This CDR3 region has 17 residues. V shed 0 bases and J 5 bases; nucleotides not matched to a gene: 8. The CDR3 DNA reads TGTGCCAGCAGCTTAGATCAGGTGCGGGGGGGAAACAATGAGCAGTTCTTC. As protein: CASSLDQVRGGNNEQFF.

The chain couples TRBV20-1 to TRBJ2-7; D not resolved. This CDR3 is built from 11 residues. Germline assignment: CDR1 DFQATT and CDR2 SNEGSKA (reference sequence). Trimming stripped 6 bases from V and 3 bases from J, with 9 bases between. This CDR3 is CSAARYYEQYF. Here the CDR3 DNA reads TGCAGTGCGGCCAGATACTACGAGCAGTACTTC.

This clone appeared once. The V and J genes are TRBV9 and TRBJ1-1; D may be TRBD1 (6 bases). V dropped 0 bases and J dropped 1 base, with 10 bases sitting between them. CDR3 length equals 15 residues. CDR1 and CDR2 (germline): SGDLS, YYNGEE. The CDR3 loop reads CASSVVAGENTEAFF. The DNA for the CDR3 is TGTGCCAGCAGCGTAGTGGCAGGGGAGAACACTGAAGCTTTCTTT.

Of note for this clone: Without the conserved terminal phenylalanine or tryptophan, this CDR3 likely stems from a read error. The DNA is omitted, as the CDR3 cannot be located on it reliably, and the CDR3 follows TCRdb's listing. V gene TRBV30 combines with J gene TRBJ2-7; the D call of TRBD2 is as the table states it, not checked on the DNA. The CDR3 sequence runs 12 residues, both termini included. Germline-derived CDR1 and CDR2 are GTSNPN and SVGIG (reference sequence). CDR3: CAWRSPWRTSGG.